The rows below give T cell receptor beta chains drawn from one sample of a study of cytomegalovirus exposure and HLA in healthy donors. Libraries were prepared by immunoSEQ multiplex PCR; TCRdb keeps only in-frame clonotypes and omits some of them. The sample lists approximately 110,000 clones, under 80% occurring once. Sequencing input: PBMCs. These receptors were taken from a woman between 35 and 50 years old in good health and CMV-seropositive. CDR3s include the opening cysteine and the closing phenylalanine or tryptophan. Each record gives: clone size, D gene, V gene, CDR3 length, J gene, CDR3 protein, CDR3 DNA. The D gene is left open where the match is weak. Rows may omit the clone size; those that give it use once, few, many or a size class.

>-|TRBD1|TRBV2|17|TRBJ2-7
CASCTSALWDRGYEQYF
TGTGCCAGCTGCACCAGTGCGTTATGGGACAGGGGCTACGAGCAGTACTTC
>-|TRBD1|TRBV12-5|16|TRBJ1-2
CASGLATGGSNYGYTF
TGTGCTAGTGGTTTGGCAACAGGGGGCTCTAACTATGGCTACACCTTC
>-|TRBD2|TRBV5-4|18|TRBJ2-7
CASSFAPRTSGASYEQYF
TGTGCCAGCAGCTTCGCACCCCGGACTAGCGGGGCCTCCTACGAGCAGTACTTC
>-|TRBD1|TRBV6-6|12|TRBJ2-7
CASSWTGYEQYF
TGTGCCAGCAGTTGGACAGGGTACGAGCAGTACTTC
>few|-|TRBV27|14|TRBJ1-2
CASSYLPANYGYTF
TGTGCCAGCAGTTACCTGCCGGCTAACTATGGCTACACCTTC
>-|-|TRBV13|14|TRBJ2-2
CASSLILNTGELFF
TGTGCCAGCAGCTTAATTTTAAACACCGGGGAGCTGTTTTTT
>few|TRBD2|TRBV5-6|14|TRBJ2-7
CASSLSLAGVEQYF
TGTGCCAGCAGCTTGAGTCTAGCGGGAGTCGAGCAGTACTTC
>-|TRBD1|TRBV19|16|TRBJ2-3
CASSTWTGRATDTQYF
TGTGCCAGTAGTACGTGGACAGGGAGAGCCACAGATACGCAGTATTTT
>-|-|TRBV4-3|15|TRBJ1-2
CASSPPQGSRSGYTF
TGCGCCAGCAGCCCACCCCAGGGGTCCCGGAGCGGCTACACCTTC
>-|TRBD1|TRBV5-1|17|TRBJ2-7
CASSLTAASDRADEQYF
TGCGCCAGCAGCTTGACCGCGGCTTCCGACAGGGCGGACGAGCAGTACTTC
>-|-|TRBV4-3|15|TRBJ1-3
CASSQDLTGENTIYF
TGCGCCAGCAGCCAAGACTTGACGGGGGAAAACACCATATATTTT
>few|-|TRBV5-1|15|TRBJ2-1
CASSLTSPFYNEQFF
TGCGCCAGCAGCTTGACTTCCCCCTTCTACAATGAGCAGTTCTTC
>-|-|TRBV4-3|11|TRBJ1-2
CASSHSYGYTF
TGCGCCAGCAGCCACAGCTATGGCTACACCTTC
>-|TRBD1|TRBV5-1|14|TRBJ2-7
CASSLGTGEGEQYF
TGCGCCAGCAGCTTAGGGACAGGGGAAGGCGAGCAGTACTTC
>-|-|TRBV2|13|TRBJ1-1
CASSPSLNTEAFF
TGTGCCAGCAGTCCCTCCCTCAACACTGAAGCTTTCTTT
>-|-|TRBV5-1|14|TRBJ1-2
CASSLKGENYGYTF
TGCGCCAGCAGCTTGAAGGGGGAGAACTATGGCTACACCTTC
>once|TRBD1|TRBV30|13|TRBJ1-1
CAGDRGPGTEAFF
TGTGCCGGAGACAGGGGGCCTGGCACTGAAGCTTTCTTT
>-|TRBD1|TRBV6-5|15|TRBJ1-6
CASSYASGTGTPLHF
TGTGCCAGCAGTTACGCATCCGGGACAGGGACACCCCTCCACTTT
>-|-|TRBV6-4|12|TRBJ2-1
CASSDSTGLQFF
TGTGCCAGCAGTGACTCGACAGGTCTGCAGTTCTTC
>-|-|TRBV6-1|13|TRBJ1-1
CASGAALSTEAFF
TGTGCCAGCGGGGCCGCTCTCAGCACTGAAGCTTTCTTT
>-|TRBD2|TRBV7-9|17|TRBJ2-3
CASSLASGGFRTDTQYF
TGTGCCAGCAGCTTAGCCTCGGGGGGGTTTAGAACAGATACGCAGTATTTT
>-|TRBD2|TRBV9|15|TRBJ2-1
CASSVRLAGGNEQFF
TGTGCCAGCAGCGTACGACTAGCGGGGGGGAATGAGCAGTTCTTC
>few|-|TRBV7-2|15|TRBJ1-1
CASSLPVGRYTEAFF
TGTGCCAGCAGCTTACCCGTAGGGAGATACACTGAAGCTTTCTTT
>-|TRBD1|TRBV5-1|16|TRBJ2-1
CASSPTYRGGHNEQFF
TGCGCCAGCAGCCCGACATACAGGGGCGGGCACAATGAGCAGTTCTTC
>-|-|TRBV30|14|TRBJ2-7
CAWGLQGWSYEQYF
TGTGCCTGGGGGCTGCAGGGTTGGTCCTACGAGCAGTACTTC
>few|-|TRBV28|15|TRBJ2-1
CASSSAGSSYNEQFF
TGTGCCAGCAGTTCGGCGGGGAGCTCCTACAATGAGCAGTTCTTC
>-|-|TRBV6-5|14|TRBJ1-2
CASSLGQFNYGYTF
TGTGCCAGCAGTTTGGGGCAGTTTAACTATGGCTACACCTTC
>once|TRBD2|TRBV13|13|TRBJ2-7
CASSVGLAYEQYF
TGTGCCAGCAGCGTCGGACTAGCCTACGAGCAGTACTTC
>-|TRBD1|TRBV7-9|15|TRBJ1-4
CASSPRQGAGEKLFF
TGTGCCAGCAGCCCTCGACAGGGGGCTGGTGAAAAACTGTTTTTT
>-|-|TRBV11-3|16|TRBJ2-3
CASSPTGTSSTDTQYF
TGTGCCAGCAGCCCTACCGGGACTTCTAGCACAGATACGCAGTATTTT
>once|-|TRBV4-3|15|TRBJ1-1
CASSKRREVWTEAFF
TGCGCCAGCAGCAAACGTCGCGAAGTGTGGACTGAAGCTTTCTTT
>-|TRBD1|TRBV6-6|14|TRBJ1-2
CASTLGTGDYGYTF
TGTGCCAGCACCCTTGGGACAGGGGACTATGGCTACACCTTC
>-|TRBD1|TRBV15|16|TRBJ2-7
CATSTDRGPASYEQYF
TGTGCCACCAGCACGGACAGGGGGCCGGCCTCCTACGAGCAGTACTTC
>-|-|TRBV11-2|14|TRBJ1-2
CASSRPGNNYGYTF
TGTGCCAGCAGCCGACCCGGGAATAACTATGGCTACACCTTC
>-|-|TRBV7-8|15|TRBJ1-2
CASSLRQATNYGYTF
TGTGCCAGCAGCCTACGACAGGCCACTAACTATGGCTACACCTTC
>-|TRBD2|TRBV19|16|TRBJ2-1
CASSIGASGTYNEQFF
TGTGCCAGTAGTATAGGGGCTAGCGGAACCTACAATGAGCAGTTCTTC
>-|TRBD1|TRBV30|16|TRBJ1-6
CAWSFPGQRPLSPLHF
TGTGCCTGGAGTTTCCCGGGACAGAGGCCTTTATCACCCCTCCACTTT
>-|-|TRBV19|14|TRBJ2-7
CASSISLGTYEQYF
TGTGCCAGTAGTATTTCCTTGGGCACCTACGAGCAGTACTTC
>-|-|TRBV10-3|14|TRBJ2-7
CAISDRGASYEQYF
TGTGCCATCAGTGACAGGGGGGCCTCCTACGAGCAGTACTTC
>few|-|TRBV6-5|13|TRBJ2-1
CASGGARYNEQFF
TGTGCCAGCGGGGGGGCTCGTTACAATGAGCAGTTCTTC
>once|-|TRBV2|13|TRBJ2-5
CATVTGDGETQYF
TGTGCCACCGTCACGGGGGACGGAGAGACCCAGTACTTC
>-|-|TRBV28|15|TRBJ1-2
CASSLWDRQARGYTF
TGTGCCAGCAGTTTATGGGATAGACAGGCGCGAGGCTACACCTTC
>-|-|TRBV5-1|15|TRBJ1-6
CASKGTGPNNSPLHF
TGCGCCAGCAAGGGTACAGGGCCCAATAATTCACCCCTCCACTTT
>-|-|TRBV5-1|16|TRBJ2-7
CASSSTLGGATYEQYF
TGCGCCAGCAGCTCCACCCTCGGGGGAGCAACCTACGAGCAGTACTTC
>once|TRBD1|TRBV4-1|16|TRBJ1-5
CASSQLGTGGDQPQHF
TGCGCCAGCAGCCAACTAGGGACAGGGGGCGATCAGCCCCAGCATTTT
>few|-|TRBV4-3|17|TRBJ1-6
CASSYSTGSSYNSPLHF
TGCGCCAGCAGCTATTCAACAGGGAGCTCCTATAATTCACCCCTCCACTTT
>-|TRBD1|TRBV6-5|12|TRBJ1-2
CASSLTGDGYTF
TGTGCCAGCAGCCTGACAGGGGATGGCTACACCTTC
>-|TRBD1|TRBV4-2|14|TRBJ2-3
CASSQTGATDTQYF
TGTGCCAGCAGCCAAACAGGGGCGACAGATACGCAGTATTTT
>once|TRBD2|TRBV5-4|14|TRBJ2-3
CASRTSGRPDTQYF
TGTGCCAGCAGGACTAGCGGACGACCAGATACGCAGTATTTT
>-|-|TRBV6-5|16|TRBJ2-5
CASSYSAARYQETQYF
TGTGCCAGCAGTTACTCAGCGGCCAGGTACCAAGAGACCCAGTACTTC